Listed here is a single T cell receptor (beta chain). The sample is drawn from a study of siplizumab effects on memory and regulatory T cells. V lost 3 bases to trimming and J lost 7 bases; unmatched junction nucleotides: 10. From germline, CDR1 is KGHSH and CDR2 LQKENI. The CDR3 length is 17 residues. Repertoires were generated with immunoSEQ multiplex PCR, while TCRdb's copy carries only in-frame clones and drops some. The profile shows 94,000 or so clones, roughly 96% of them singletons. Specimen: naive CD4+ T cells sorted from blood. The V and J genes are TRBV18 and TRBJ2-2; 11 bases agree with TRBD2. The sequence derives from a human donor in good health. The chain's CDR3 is CASSPLRLAGTHGELFF. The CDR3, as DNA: TGTGCCAGCTCACCCCTTCGACTAGCGGGGACCCACGGGGAGCTGTTTTTT.